One T cell receptor (beta chain) is described in this entry. V shed 4 bases and J 8 bases; nucleotides not matched to a gene: 10. The CDR3 consists of 14 residues. Germline V gives CDR1 SGHAT, CDR2 FQNNGV. The record originates from a study of technical replicates of blood from a few donors. Some clones are missing from TCRdb's copy, which holds only in-frame ones; the method was immunoSEQ multiplex PCR. Of about 100,000 clones listed, approximately 95% are singletons. V gene TRBV11-2 combines with J gene TRBJ1-2, with 7 bases fitting TRBD1. The source is a human donor in good health. Specimen: T cells isolated from PBMCs. CDR3 bases: TGTGCCAGCAGCTCCACAGGGGATCGAAGAGGCTACACCTTC. Amino acids: CASSSTGDRRGYTF. Full variable domain (rest looked up from reference TRBV11-2 and TRBJ1-2): EAGVAQSPRYKIIEKRQSVAFWCNPISGHATLYWYQQILGQGPKLLIQFQNNGVVDDSQLPKDRFSAERLKGVDSTLKIQPAKLEDSAVYLCASSSTGDRRGYTFGSGTRLTVV.